This TCR beta chain was documented in a study of T cell responses to AZD1222 COVID-19 vaccine. Findings of the study overall: CD4 TCRs linked to vaccination spanned spike, dominating at 160-218 and 743-854. Repertoire collection took place solely once the T cell response had peaked.

Some clones are missing from TCRdb's copy, which holds only in-frame ones; the method was immunoSEQ multiplex PCR. The table shows over 70,000 clones, with roughly 87% occurring only once. The V end lost 3 bases, the J end lost 4 bases, and 17 bases lay between the germline ends. This CDR3 contains 16 residues. The V gene's germline CDR1 is MGHDK and CDR2 SYGVNS. In the case of this clone: Its specificity is not known.

This TCR derives from an adult who received the AZD1222 COVID-19 vaccine. The chain combines TRBV25-1 with TRBJ2-3; D is undetermined. This sample comprised peripheral blood, obtained 28 days after the second AZD1222 dose. The CDR3 is CASSEPVAWTADTQYF. CDR3 nucleotides: TGTGCCAGCAGTGAGCCCGTGGCGTGGACGGCAGATACGCAGTATTTT. Supplemented by reference TRBV25-1 and TRBJ2-3, the full variable domain reads EADIYQTPRYLVIGTGKKITLECSQTMGHDKMYWYQQDPGMELHLIHYSYGVNSTEKGDLSSESTVSRIRTEHFPLTLESARPSHTSQYLCASSEPVAWTADTQYFGPGTRLTVL.